This section outlines one TCR beta chain sequence together with its context. Its target is unknown. The CDR3 extends over 15 amino acids. Germline assignment: CDR1 KGHSH and CDR2 LQKENI. The data originate from a study of T cells expressing NK-cell markers. Overall study findings and caveats: Of the CD8+ T cells in more than five donors, roughly 1.0-7.5% belonged to dominant NKG2C+ clonotypes.

TCRdb re-analyzed the 5' RACE reads; it lists each CDR3 protein once, without DNA. This sample's table reports hundreds of thousands of distinct CDR3 sequences. V and J are TRBV18 and TRBJ1-2; TCRdb reports TRBD1, a call that lacks DNA to check it against. Sequences were obtained from blood T cells: a sorted CD56 or NKG2C T cell subset, CD4+ or CD8+ T cells, or bulk PBMC T cells (not recorded which). This sequence was found in a woman between 18 and 75 years old in good health. The CDR3 here is CASSLGTGGVRGYTF. Filled out from reference TRBV18 and TRBJ1-2, the complete variable domain reads NAGVMQNPRHLVRRRGQEARLRCSPMKGHSHVYWYRQLPEEGLKFMVYLQKENIIDESGMPKERFSAEFPKEGPSILRIQQVVRGDSAAYFCASSLGTGGVRGYTFGSGTRLTVV.